The T cell receptor beta chain under discussion was sequenced for a study of spatial heterogeneity in lung cancer. Regarding the study as a whole: Ubiquitous expanded tumor TCRs appeared in blood more at resection than follow-up.

The study tagged each TCR cDNA molecule with a unique molecular identifier. TCRdb analysed the 5' RACE reads with MiXCR anew, one entry per CDR3 protein. The sample has under 40,000 distinct CDR3 sequences, around 5.8% seen once. Time point here: sample taken at primary tumor resection. Sequencing of whole RNA from tumor, nontumor lung or frozen PBMC involved no sorting. The donors were about 67 patients with non-small cell lung cancer that was early-stage and untreated. As to this clonotype: The antigen is not known.

The CDR3 totals 13 residues. Germline loops: CDR1 SGHKS, CDR2 YYEKEE (reference sequence). Trimming removed 4 bases at V and 1 base at J, with 8 bases between. Sequences were derived from PBMCs, sampled at surgery. This chain links TRBV5-5 with TRBJ1-1, with unresolved D. The TCR comes from a male donor with early-stage non-small cell lung cancer. CDR3 DNA: TGTGCCAGCAGCCTAGTTCCGAACACTGAAGCTTTCTTT. It encodes CASSLVPNTEAFF.